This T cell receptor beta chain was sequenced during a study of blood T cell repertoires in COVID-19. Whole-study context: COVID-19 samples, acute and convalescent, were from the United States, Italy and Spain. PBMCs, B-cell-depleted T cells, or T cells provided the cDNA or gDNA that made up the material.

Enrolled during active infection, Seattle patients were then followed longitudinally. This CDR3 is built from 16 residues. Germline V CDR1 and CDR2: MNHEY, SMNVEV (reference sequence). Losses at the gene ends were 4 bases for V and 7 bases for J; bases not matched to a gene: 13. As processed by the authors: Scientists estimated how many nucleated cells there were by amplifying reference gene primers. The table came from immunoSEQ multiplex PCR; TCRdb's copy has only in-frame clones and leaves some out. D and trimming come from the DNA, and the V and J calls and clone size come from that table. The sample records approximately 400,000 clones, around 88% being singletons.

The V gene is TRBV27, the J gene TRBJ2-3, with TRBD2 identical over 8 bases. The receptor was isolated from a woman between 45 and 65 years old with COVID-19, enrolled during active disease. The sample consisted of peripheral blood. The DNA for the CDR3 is TGTGCCAGCAGTTCCACTGCGGGGGGTCCGTCGAATACGCAGTATTTT. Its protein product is CASSSTAGGPSNTQYF.